Listed below are T cell receptor beta chains from one sample, sequenced in a study of T cell responses to AZD1222 COVID-19 vaccine. Produced via immunoSEQ multiplex PCR; TCRdb's table is partial and in-frame only. The sample has tens of thousands of clones; 65% to 85% are singletons. Sequenced here: peripheral blood, sampled 28 days after the second AZD1222 dose. The receptors derive from an adult who received the AZD1222 COVID-19 vaccine. Each CDR3 is given with its conserved first and last residue. A D gene is named only where the DNA matches it firmly. Rows may omit the clone size; those that give it use once, few, many or a size class.

d_call j_call clone_size v_call cdr3_aa cdr3_nt
- TRBJ1-2 - TRBV20-1 CSARDNYGYTF TGCAGTGCTAGGGATAACTATGGCTACACCTTC
- TRBJ2-2 - TRBV19 CASSIGGTGRVSRELFF TGTGCCAGTAGTATAGGGGGAACGGGGCGCGTCTCTCGGGAGCTGTTTTTT
- TRBJ1-2 few TRBV5-4 CASSRGDVYIELGYTF TGTGCCAGCAGCAGGGGGGACGTCTATATCGAGTTGGGCTACACCTTC
- TRBJ2-5 - TRBV3-1/TRBV3-2 CASSLGGEETQYF TGTGCCAGCAGCCTGGGGGGTGAGGAGACCCAGTACTTC
TRBD1 TRBJ2-7 - TRBV5-1 CASSLVGTGTYEQYF TGCGCCAGCAGCTTGGTCGGGACAGGGACCTACGAGCAGTACTTC
TRBD2 TRBJ2-5 - TRBV28 CASCGLAGGKETQYF TGTGCCAGTTGCGGACTAGCGGGGGGGAAAGAGACCCAGTACTTC
- TRBJ2-3 - TRBV6-5 CASSSWIPTSTDTQYF TGTGCCAGCAGTTCCTGGATCCCAACTAGCACAGATACGCAGTATTTT
- TRBJ2-5 - TRBV15 CATSRDPGETQYF TGTGCCACCAGCAGAGATCCGGGGGAGACCCAGTACTTC
TRBD1 TRBJ1-2 - TRBV6-5 CASRRQGSHGYTF TGTGCCAGCAGGCGACAGGGTTCTCATGGCTACACCTTC
- TRBJ1-2 - TRBV6-4 CASTGGSYTF TGTGCCAGCACCGGAGGTAGCTACACCTTC
- TRBJ2-1 few TRBV6-4 CASSVGGRPGDEQFF TGTGCCAGCAGTGTCGGGGGCCGGCCCGGAGATGAGCAGTTCTTC
TRBD1 TRBJ2-2 - TRBV3-1/TRBV3-2 CASSHHRGHTGELFF TGTGCCAGCAGCCACCACAGGGGGCACACCGGGGAGCTGTTTTTT
- TRBJ1-2 - TRBV5-4 CASSGNRNQGDYGYTF TGTGCCAGCAGCGGTAACAGGAACCAAGGAGACTATGGCTACACCTTC
- TRBJ2-3 once TRBV7-3 CASSLLLGTQYF TGTGCCAGCAGCTTACTCTTGGGGACGCAGTATTTT
TRBD1 TRBJ2-7 - TRBV14 CASSHAWTGSSSYEQYF TGTGCCAGCAGCCACGCCTGGACAGGGTCCAGCTCCTACGAGCAGTACTTC
- TRBJ1-4 - TRBV19 CASSQGVRTNEKLFF TGTGCCAGTAGCCAGGGAGTGAGAACTAATGAAAAACTGTTTTTT
TRBD1 TRBJ2-6 - TRBV27 CASRQTGGAAGANVLTF TGTGCCAGCAGGCAGACAGGGGGCGCAGCAGGGGCCAACGTCCTGACTTTC
- TRBJ1-1 - TRBV29-1 CSVDPTGIGTEAFF TGCAGCGTTGACCCCACAGGGATTGGAACTGAAGCTTTCTTT
- TRBJ2-3 - TRBV7-2 CASSFRGTDTQYF TGTGCCAGCAGCTTCCGGGGAACAGATACGCAGTATTTT
- TRBJ1-1 - TRBV7-3 CASSLRAGVREAFF TGTGCCAGCAGCTTAAGGGCGGGGGTTAGGGAAGCTTTCTTT
- TRBJ1-3 few TRBV6-5 CASSYSEDIGNTIYF TGTGCCAGCAGTTACTCGGAGGATATTGGAAACACCATATATTTT
- TRBJ1-2 few TRBV5-8 CASSQTGYYGYTF TGTGCCAGCAGCCAAACAGGGTACTATGGCTACACCTTC
- TRBJ2-2 - TRBV21-1 CASKSFRQGYTGELFF TGTGCCAGCAAATCGTTCAGACAGGGATACACCGGGGAGCTGTTTTTT